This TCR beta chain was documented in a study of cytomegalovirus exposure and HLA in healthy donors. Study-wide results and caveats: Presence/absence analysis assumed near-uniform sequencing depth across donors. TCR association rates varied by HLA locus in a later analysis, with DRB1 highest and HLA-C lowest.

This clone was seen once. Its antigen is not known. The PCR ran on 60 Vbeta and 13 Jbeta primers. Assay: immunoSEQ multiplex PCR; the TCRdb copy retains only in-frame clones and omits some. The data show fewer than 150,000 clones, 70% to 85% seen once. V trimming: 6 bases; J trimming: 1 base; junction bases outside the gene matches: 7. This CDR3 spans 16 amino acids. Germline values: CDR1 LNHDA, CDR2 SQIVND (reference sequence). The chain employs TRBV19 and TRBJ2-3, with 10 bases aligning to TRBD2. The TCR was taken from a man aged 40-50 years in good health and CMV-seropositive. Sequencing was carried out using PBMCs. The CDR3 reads CASRSPLAGGTDTQYF. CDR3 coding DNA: TGTGCCAGTAGGTCCCCTCTAGCGGGGGGCACAGATACGCAGTATTTT.